This T cell receptor beta chain was sequenced in a study of blood T cell repertoires in COVID-19. Clones were sequenced by immunoSEQ multiplex PCR, and TCRdb holds only the in-frame ones, with some missing. Here the sample spans fewer than 350,000 clones, roughly 85% being singletons. V was clipped by 5 bases and J by 1 base, with 9 bases between them. Germline CDR1 reads SEHNR; CDR2 reads FQNEAQ (reference sequence). The CDR3 loop spans 15 amino acids. The sequence was collected from a woman aged 45-59 years who had recovered from COVID-19. The sequenced sample was PBMCs or T cells enriched from blood (not recorded which). The genes are TRBV7-9 and TRBJ2-6, with D unclear. The CDR3 spells CASSLFGSGANVLTF. The CDR3 nucleotides are TGTGCCAGCAGCCTATTTGGTTCTGGGGCCAACGTCCTGACTTTC.